One sample yielded the 4 T cell receptor beta chains listed below, sequenced in a study of neoadjuvant anti-PD-1 for oral cavity cancer. The table came from immunoSEQ multiplex PCR; TCRdb's copy has only in-frame clones and leaves some out. The repertoire holds about 42,000 clones, with about three quarters as singletons. Noted time point: after neoadjuvant nivolumab, at surgical resection. The sequenced sample was PBMCs, obtained after nivolumab (anti-PD-1) treatment. Receptor source: a person aged 35-80 years with oral cavity squamous cell carcinoma.

The chain couples TRBV28 to TRBJ1-2, with 9 bases aligning to TRBD1. Germline CDR1 is MDHEN and CDR2 is SYDVKM. The CDR3 is made up of 18 amino acids. J gave up 7 bases and V 5 bases, and 20 bases lay outside the gene matches. For the CDR3, the DNA is TGTGCCAGCAGTCTAGCCACCGATACACAGGGGGCGCTCGGTGGCTACACCTTC. This codes for CASSLATDTQGALGGYTF.

The table lists this clone with a few counts. The V and J genes are TRBV12-5 and TRBJ2-6, with D tentatively TRBD2 (7 bases). V lost 6 bases and J 4 bases, leaving 16 bases between the germline ends. The germline V gene has CDR1 LGHNT and CDR2 FRNRAP. The CDR3 runs 16 residues. In DNA, the CDR3 is TGTGCTAGTGGCCACAGGGAGGGAGCCGGGGCCAACGTCCTGACTTTC. This encodes CASGHREGAGANVLTF.

The genes are TRBV2 and TRBJ1-1; weak D call: TRBD1 (5 bases). This CDR3 spans 16 amino acids. Trimming cost V 8 bases and J 1 base, with 20 bases left between them. Germline V gives CDR1 SNHLY, CDR2 FYNNEI. The CDR3 here is CASGFIGGRPNTEAFF. The CDR3 DNA reads TGTGCCAGCGGATTCATTGGGGGGAGACCGAACACTGAAGCTTTCTTT.

The chain employs TRBV20-1 and TRBJ2-7; no reliable D call. This CDR3 is 11 amino acids long. The germline V gene has CDR1 DFQATT and CDR2 SNEGSKA (reference sequence). The V and J ends lost 3 bases and 7 bases respectively, with 10 bases between them. Here the CDR3 reads CSARDRREQYF. The CDR3 nucleotides are TGCAGTGCTAGGGACCGCCGGGAGCAGTACTTC.